This is a list of T cell receptor beta chains from one sample in a study of blood T cell repertoires in COVID-19. Assay used: immunoSEQ multiplex PCR; TCRdb lists only in-frame clones, some missing. The sample yields 150,000 to 200,000 clones, over 70% seen once. The sequencing sample was made of peripheral blood. The receptors shown here come from an elderly woman with active or convalescent COVID-19. Each CDR3 is given with its conserved first and last residue. The D gene is left open where the match is weak. Not all rows give a size; the values are once, few, many and, for expanded clones, a class.

V gene: TRBV4-1; clone size: few; J gene: TRBJ2-2; D gene: TRBD2; CDR3 DNA: TGCGCCAGCAGCCAAGGAGCTAGCGGGGGTGCGAACACCGGGGAGCTGTTTTTT; CDR3 protein: CASSQGASGGANTGELFF
V gene: TRBV7-2; clone size: once; J gene: TRBJ1-1; D gene: NA; CDR3 DNA: TGTGCCAGCAGCTTGCTGGGGGGGCACGACACTGAAGCTTTCTTT; CDR3 protein: CASSLLGGHDTEAFF
V gene: TRBV7-2; clone size: NA; J gene: TRBJ1-5; D gene: NA; CDR3 DNA: TGTGCCAGCAGCTTTTGGGGACAAAGCAATCAGCCCCAGCATTTT; CDR3 protein: CASSFWGQSNQPQHF
V gene: TRBV9; clone size: once; J gene: TRBJ2-2; D gene: NA; CDR3 DNA: TGTGCCAGCAGCCCAAGGGACACTAACACCGGGGAGCTGTTTTTT; CDR3 protein: CASSPRDTNTGELFF
V gene: TRBV7-9; clone size: NA; J gene: TRBJ2-5; D gene: TRBD1; CDR3 DNA: TGTGCCAGCACCATAAGACAGGGGCCGGAGACCCAGTACTTC; CDR3 protein: CASTIRQGPETQYF
V gene: TRBV5-1; clone size: NA; J gene: TRBJ1-2; D gene: NA; CDR3 DNA: TGCGCCAGCAGCTCGGAACCGGTACCTAGCGATGGCTACACCTTC; CDR3 protein: CASSSEPVPSDGYTF
V gene: TRBV2; clone size: NA; J gene: TRBJ1-4; D gene: NA; CDR3 DNA: TGTGCCAGCAGTGTGAGACAGTTAGGATTCTCCGGTGATGAAAAACTGTTTTTT; CDR3 protein: CASSVRQLGFSGDEKLFF
V gene: TRBV7-9; clone size: once; J gene: TRBJ2-5; D gene: TRBD1; CDR3 DNA: TGTGCCAGCAGCTTAGTAGGGACAGGGATGGGAGAGACCCAGTACTTC; CDR3 protein: CASSLVGTGMGETQYF
V gene: TRBV5-5; clone size: NA; J gene: TRBJ1-2; D gene: TRBD1; CDR3 DNA: TGTGCCAGCAGCCTAAGGGACAGCAACTATGGCTACACCTTC; CDR3 protein: CASSLRDSNYGYTF
V gene: TRBV7-2; clone size: NA; J gene: TRBJ2-3; D gene: TRBD1; CDR3 DNA: TGTGCCAGCAGCTTCCTCTCTTCAGGGGGCAGGGCAGATACGCAGTATTTT; CDR3 protein: CASSFLSSGGRADTQYF
V gene: TRBV19; clone size: NA; J gene: TRBJ1-2; D gene: TRBD1; CDR3 DNA: TGTGCCAGTAGTGCCCGACAGGGGGCAGGATATGGCTACACCTTC; CDR3 protein: CASSARQGAGYGYTF
V gene: TRBV5-1; clone size: NA; J gene: TRBJ2-1; D gene: TRBD2; CDR3 DNA: TGCGCCAGCAGCTCCGGGGGGTCGGCTGAGCAGTTCTTC; CDR3 protein: CASSSGGSAEQFF
V gene: TRBV4-1; clone size: NA; J gene: TRBJ2-3; D gene: TRBD2; CDR3 DNA: TGCGCCAGCAGCCTGACTAGCGGGAGCCCAGATACGCAGTATTTT; CDR3 protein: CASSLTSGSPDTQYF
V gene: TRBV5-1; clone size: NA; J gene: TRBJ1-4; D gene: NA; CDR3 DNA: TGCGCCAGCAGCTTCGAGGGTAGTAGCGAAAAACTGTTTTTT; CDR3 protein: CASSFEGSSEKLFF
V gene: TRBV29-1; clone size: NA; J gene: TRBJ2-7; D gene: NA; CDR3 DNA: TGCAGCGTTGAGGTGGACACCTACGAGCAGTACTTC; CDR3 protein: CSVEVDTYEQYF
V gene: TRBV18; clone size: NA; J gene: TRBJ1-2; D gene: NA; CDR3 DNA: TGTGCCAGCTCATCGCCCCAAGGACAGCACTATGGCTACACCTTC; CDR3 protein: CASSSPQGQHYGYTF
V gene: TRBV4-3; clone size: NA; J gene: TRBJ2-7; D gene: NA; CDR3 DNA: TGCGCCAGCAGCCAAGATCAACAGGGCTACGAGCAGTACTTC; CDR3 protein: CASSQDQQGYEQYF
V gene: TRBV5-5; clone size: NA; J gene: TRBJ1-1; D gene: TRBD1; CDR3 DNA: TGTGCCAGCGGCGGACAGGCGAACACTGAAGCTTTCTTT; CDR3 protein: CASGGQANTEAFF
V gene: TRBV18; clone size: NA; J gene: TRBJ2-5; D gene: NA; CDR3 DNA: TGTGCCAGCTCCGGGACATACCAAGAGACCCAGTACTTC; CDR3 protein: CASSGTYQETQYF
V gene: TRBV11-2; clone size: once; J gene: TRBJ2-2; D gene: NA; CDR3 DNA: TGTGCCAGCAGCTCTCCCGGGATTGCCGGGGAGCTGTTTTTT; CDR3 protein: CASSSPGIAGELFF
V gene: TRBV29-1; clone size: NA; J gene: TRBJ1-2; D gene: TRBD1; CDR3 DNA: TGCAGCGGGGGATCCGGGACAGGGGCCGCCTACACCTTC; CDR3 protein: CSGGSGTGAAYTF
V gene: TRBV10-1; clone size: NA; J gene: TRBJ2-5; D gene: NA; CDR3 DNA: TGCGCCAGCAGTGAGTCGAGGGTGGGGACCCAGTACTTC; CDR3 protein: CASSESRVGTQYF
V gene: TRBV3-1/TRBV3-2; clone size: NA; J gene: TRBJ1-2; D gene: NA; CDR3 DNA: TGTGCCAGCAGCCCCAATGGGGGCTACTATGGCTACACCTTC; CDR3 protein: CASSPNGGYYGYTF
V gene: TRBV14; clone size: NA; J gene: TRBJ1-2; D gene: TRBD1; CDR3 DNA: TGTGCCAGCAGCCAGGATCAACCGGGACAGGGATGGCATGGCTACACCTTC; CDR3 protein: CASSQDQPGQGWHGYTF
V gene: TRBV5-1; clone size: NA; J gene: TRBJ2-2; D gene: NA; CDR3 DNA: TGCGCCAGCAGCTTTGGAGCGAACACCGGGGAGCTGTTTTTT; CDR3 protein: CASSFGANTGELFF
V gene: TRBV9; clone size: once; J gene: TRBJ1-3; D gene: TRBD1; CDR3 DNA: TGTGCCAGCAGCCAATCCGGGACAGGCTCTGGAAACACCATATATTTT; CDR3 protein: CASSQSGTGSGNTIYF
V gene: TRBV27; clone size: few; J gene: TRBJ1-2; D gene: TRBD1; CDR3 DNA: TGTGCCAGCAGTTTATCGGGGACAGGGGGTATCTATGGCTACACCTTC; CDR3 protein: CASSLSGTGGIYGYTF
V gene: TRBV10-3; clone size: few; J gene: TRBJ1-5; D gene: NA; CDR3 DNA: TGTGCCATCAGTTCGGACAGTTTCGGCAATCAGCCCCAGCATTTT; CDR3 protein: CAISSDSFGNQPQHF
V gene: TRBV19; clone size: NA; J gene: TRBJ2-7; D gene: TRBD1; CDR3 DNA: TGTGCCAGTAGTATAGGTGGGACAGGTATCTACGAGCAGTACTTC; CDR3 protein: CASSIGGTGIYEQYF
V gene: TRBV5-4; clone size: once; J gene: TRBJ2-1; D gene: TRBD1; CDR3 DNA: TGTGCCAGCAGCTTGCAGGGGGTATCCTACAATGAGCAGTTCTTC; CDR3 protein: CASSLQGVSYNEQFF
V gene: TRBV6-5; clone size: once; J gene: TRBJ1-5; D gene: NA; CDR3 DNA: TGTGCCAGCAGTTTCGACAGTAGCAATCAGCCCCAGCATTTT; CDR3 protein: CASSFDSSNQPQHF
V gene: TRBV3-1/TRBV3-2; clone size: NA; J gene: TRBJ1-2; D gene: NA; CDR3 DNA: TGTGCCAGCAGCCAAGATGGAACGGGGGGCTACACCTTC; CDR3 protein: CASSQDGTGGYTF
V gene: TRBV28; clone size: NA; J gene: TRBJ2-4; D gene: NA; CDR3 DNA: TGTGCCAGCAGTCCCCCGGCTAGCGTAGCCAAAAACATTCAGTACTTC; CDR3 protein: CASSPPASVAKNIQYF
V gene: TRBV18; clone size: NA; J gene: TRBJ2-3; D gene: NA; CDR3 DNA: TGTGCCAGCTCACCACCCTCCAGGGGTAGCACAGATACGCAGTATTTT; CDR3 protein: CASSPPSRGSTDTQYF
V gene: TRBV7-2; clone size: NA; J gene: TRBJ2-3; D gene: NA; CDR3 DNA: TGTGCCAGCAGATTAGATATTACAGATACGCAGTATTTT; CDR3 protein: CASRLDITDTQYF
V gene: TRBV19; clone size: once; J gene: TRBJ1-5; D gene: TRBD1; CDR3 DNA: TGTGCCAGTAGTATCGACAGGGGGCGGAAGCCCCAGCATTTT; CDR3 protein: CASSIDRGRKPQHF
V gene: TRBV11-3; clone size: NA; J gene: TRBJ2-1; D gene: TRBD1; CDR3 DNA: TGTGCCAGCAGCTTACTGGACAGGGGGCTAAACAATGAGCAGTTCTTC; CDR3 protein: CASSLLDRGLNNEQFF
V gene: TRBV7-2; clone size: NA; J gene: TRBJ2-7; D gene: NA; CDR3 DNA: TGTGCCAGCAGCCCCGCCTACGAGCAGTACTTC; CDR3 protein: CASSPAYEQYF
V gene: TRBV6-5; clone size: NA; J gene: TRBJ1-6; D gene: NA; CDR3 DNA: TGTGCCAGCAGTCTAACCGCGGGGTTTTCACCCCTCCACTTT; CDR3 protein: CASSLTAGFSPLHF
V gene: TRBV27; clone size: NA; J gene: TRBJ2-5; D gene: NA; CDR3 DNA: TGTGCCAGCAGCTCGTTAGGGGCCCAAGAGACCCAGTACTTC; CDR3 protein: CASSSLGAQETQYF
V gene: TRBV19; clone size: NA; J gene: TRBJ1-5; D gene: TRBD1; CDR3 DNA: TGTGCCAGTAGTATATGGGACAGCGGGTTCGTGCATAGCAATCAGCCCCAGCATTTT; CDR3 protein: CASSIWDSGFVHSNQPQHF
V gene: TRBV4-1; clone size: NA; J gene: TRBJ2-7; D gene: NA; CDR3 DNA: TGCGCCAGCAGCCAGGGCTGGCAGGGCTACGAGCAGTACTTC; CDR3 protein: CASSQGWQGYEQYF
V gene: TRBV7-3; clone size: NA; J gene: TRBJ2-1; D gene: TRBD2; CDR3 DNA: TGTGCCAGCAGGAAGGGGAGGGGCGGGGGTCCCTACAATGAGCAGTTCTTC; CDR3 protein: CASRKGRGGGPYNEQFF
V gene: TRBV7-2; clone size: NA; J gene: TRBJ1-5; D gene: NA; CDR3 DNA: TGTGCCAGCAGCGCCGAATCAGGGAGCAATCAGCCCCAGCATTTT; CDR3 protein: CASSAESGSNQPQHF
V gene: TRBV12-5; clone size: NA; J gene: TRBJ2-2; D gene: NA; CDR3 DNA: TGTGCTAGTGGTCGACTAAGCACCGGGGAGCTGTTTTTT; CDR3 protein: CASGRLSTGELFF
V gene: TRBV6-6; clone size: once; J gene: TRBJ1-1; D gene: NA; CDR3 DNA: TGTGCCAGCAGCAGCCTAACAGGGTCCGGGAACACTGAAGCTTTCTTT; CDR3 protein: CASSSLTGSGNTEAFF
V gene: TRBV5-8; clone size: NA; J gene: TRBJ1-1; D gene: TRBD1; CDR3 DNA: TGTGCCAGCAGCTGGGGACAGGCGAACACTGAAGCTTTCTTT; CDR3 protein: CASSWGQANTEAFF
V gene: TRBV10-3; clone size: NA; J gene: TRBJ1-4; D gene: TRBD1; CDR3 DNA: TGTGCCATCAGTGATCGGGACAGGGGGGGTGAAAAACTGTTTTTT; CDR3 protein: CAISDRDRGGEKLFF
V gene: TRBV11-3; clone size: few; J gene: TRBJ2-1; D gene: NA; CDR3 DNA: TGTGCCAGCAGTACCCCGGGGAATGAGCAGTTCTTC; CDR3 protein: CASSTPGNEQFF
V gene: TRBV7-2; clone size: many; J gene: TRBJ2-5; D gene: NA; CDR3 DNA: TGTGCCAGCAGCTTTACAGGGAGCACCTCGGAGGAGACCCAGTACTTC; CDR3 protein: CASSFTGSTSEETQYF
V gene: TRBV4-3; clone size: NA; J gene: TRBJ1-2; D gene: TRBD1; CDR3 DNA: TGCGCCAGCAGCCTCCACCGGGACAGGGACTATGGCTACACCTTC; CDR3 protein: CASSLHRDRDYGYTF
V gene: TRBV6-2/TRBV6-3; clone size: NA; J gene: TRBJ1-1; D gene: NA; CDR3 DNA: TGTGCCAGCAGTTACTGGACAGCGTTTATGAACACTGAAGCTTTCTTT; CDR3 protein: CASSYWTAFMNTEAFF
V gene: TRBV6-1; clone size: NA; J gene: TRBJ2-6; D gene: NA; CDR3 DNA: TGTGCCAGCAGTGACACAGTCTCTGGGGCCAACGTCCTGACTTTC; CDR3 protein: CASSDTVSGANVLTF
V gene: TRBV19; clone size: NA; J gene: TRBJ1-2; D gene: TRBD1; CDR3 DNA: TGTGCCAGTACCCCGACAGGGGGAAATGGCTACACCTTC; CDR3 protein: CASTPTGGNGYTF
V gene: TRBV14; clone size: NA; J gene: TRBJ2-2; D gene: TRBD2; CDR3 DNA: TGTGCCAGCAGCCCAAGCGGGGGGGCAACCGGGGAGCTGTTTTTT; CDR3 protein: CASSPSGGATGELFF